This T cell receptor (beta chain) was identified during a study of T cell responses to AZD1222 COVID-19 vaccine. Study-level points and caveats: Most donors were white British, females outnumbered males, and clonal diversity was possibly underestimated.

The CDR3 spans 14 residues. Trimming removed 7 bases at V and 4 bases at J, with 13 bases between. The germline CDR1 and CDR2 sequences are SEHNR and FQNEAQ (reference sequence). Libraries were prepared by immunoSEQ multiplex PCR; TCRdb keeps only in-frame clonotypes and omits some of them. The profile shows 90,000 to 150,000 clones, 91% of them singletons. A word on this clone: The antigen is unknown.

This sequence joins TRBV7-9 and TRBJ1-4; D is possibly TRBD1 (5 bases). The source material was peripheral blood, sampled on day 0 of AZD1222 vaccination. The sequence was collected from an adult in good health. The CDR3 loop is CASTPGQGNEKLFF. For the CDR3, the DNA is TGTGCCAGCACCCCAGGGCAGGGTAATGAAAAACTGTTTTTT.